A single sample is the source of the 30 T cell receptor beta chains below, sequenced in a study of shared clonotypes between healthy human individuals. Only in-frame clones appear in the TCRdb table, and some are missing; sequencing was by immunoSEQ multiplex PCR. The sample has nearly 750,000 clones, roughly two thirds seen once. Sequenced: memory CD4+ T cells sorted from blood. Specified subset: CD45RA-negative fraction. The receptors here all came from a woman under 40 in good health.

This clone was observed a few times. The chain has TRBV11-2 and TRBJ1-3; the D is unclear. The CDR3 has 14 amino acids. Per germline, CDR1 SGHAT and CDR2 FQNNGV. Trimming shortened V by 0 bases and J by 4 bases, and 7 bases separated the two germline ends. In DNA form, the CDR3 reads TGTGCCAGCAGCTTAGATTTATTGGGAAACACCATATATTTT. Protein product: CASSLDLLGNTIYF. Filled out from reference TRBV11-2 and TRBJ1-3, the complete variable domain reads EAGVAQSPRYKIIEKRQSVAFWCNPISGHATLYWYQQILGQGPKLLIQFQNNGVVDDSQLPKDRFSAERLKGVDSTLKIQPAKLEDSAVYLCASSLDLLGNTIYFGEGSWLTVV.

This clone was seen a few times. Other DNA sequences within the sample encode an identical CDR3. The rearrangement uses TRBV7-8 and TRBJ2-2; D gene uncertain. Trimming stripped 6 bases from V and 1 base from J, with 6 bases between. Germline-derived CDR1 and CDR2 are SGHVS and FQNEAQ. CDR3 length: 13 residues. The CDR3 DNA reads TGTGCCAGCAGTCGCGGGAACACCGGGGAGCTGTTTTTT. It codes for CASSRGNTGELFF.

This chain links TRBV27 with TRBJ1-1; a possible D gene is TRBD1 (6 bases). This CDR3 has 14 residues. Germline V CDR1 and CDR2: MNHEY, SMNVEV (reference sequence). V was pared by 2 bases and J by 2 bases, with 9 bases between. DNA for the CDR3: TGTGCCAGCAGTTTAGCAGGGGCCAACACTGAAGCTTTCTTT. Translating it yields CASSLAGANTEAFF.

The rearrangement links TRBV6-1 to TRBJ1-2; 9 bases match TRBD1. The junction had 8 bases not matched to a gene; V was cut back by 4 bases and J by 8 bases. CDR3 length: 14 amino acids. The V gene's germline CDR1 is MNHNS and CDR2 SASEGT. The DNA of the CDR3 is TGTGCCAGCAGTGGGCTGGACAGGGGCTACGGCTACACCTTC. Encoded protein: CASSGLDRGYGYTF.

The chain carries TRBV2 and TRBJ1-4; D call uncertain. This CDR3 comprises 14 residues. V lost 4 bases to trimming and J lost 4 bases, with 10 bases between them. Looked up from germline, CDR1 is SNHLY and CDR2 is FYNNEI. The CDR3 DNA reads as TGTGCCAGCAGTGTGGTGGGATATAATGAAAAACTGTTTTTT. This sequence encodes CASSVVGYNEKLFF.

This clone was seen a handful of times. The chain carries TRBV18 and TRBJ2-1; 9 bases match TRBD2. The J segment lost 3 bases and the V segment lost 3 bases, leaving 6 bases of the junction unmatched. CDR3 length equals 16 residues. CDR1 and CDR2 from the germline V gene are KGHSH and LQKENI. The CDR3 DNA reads TGTGCCAGCTCACCGAGCGGGAGGACCCTCTACAATGAGCAGTTCTTC. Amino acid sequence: CASSPSGRTLYNEQFF.

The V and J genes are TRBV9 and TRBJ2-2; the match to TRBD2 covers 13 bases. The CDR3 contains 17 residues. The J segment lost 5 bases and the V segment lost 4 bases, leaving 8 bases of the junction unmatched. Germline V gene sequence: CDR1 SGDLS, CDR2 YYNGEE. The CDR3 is CASSPRTSGSGTGELFF. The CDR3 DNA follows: TGTGCCAGCAGCCCCCGGACTAGCGGGAGCGGAACCGGGGAGCTGTTTTTT.

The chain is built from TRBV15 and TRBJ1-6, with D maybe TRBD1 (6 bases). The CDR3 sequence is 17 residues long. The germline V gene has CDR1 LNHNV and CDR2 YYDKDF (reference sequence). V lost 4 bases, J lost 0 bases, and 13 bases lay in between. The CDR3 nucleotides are TGTGCCACCAGCAATGCAGGGGTCGGCTCCTATAATTCACCCCTCCACTTT. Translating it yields CATSNAGVGSYNSPLHF.

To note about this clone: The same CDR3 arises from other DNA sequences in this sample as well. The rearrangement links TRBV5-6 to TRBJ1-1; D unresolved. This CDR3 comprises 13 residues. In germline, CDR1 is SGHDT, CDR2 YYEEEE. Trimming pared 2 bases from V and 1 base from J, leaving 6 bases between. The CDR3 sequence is CASSLQRNTEAFF. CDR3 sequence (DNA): TGTGCCAGCAGCTTACAAAGGAACACTGAAGCTTTCTTT.

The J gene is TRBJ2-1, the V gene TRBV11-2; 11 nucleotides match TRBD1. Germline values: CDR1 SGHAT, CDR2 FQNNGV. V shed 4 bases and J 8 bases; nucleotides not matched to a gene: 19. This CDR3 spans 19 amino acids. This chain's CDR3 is CASSSGQGVLGSDGDEQFF. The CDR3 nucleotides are TGTGCCAGCAGCTCGGGACAGGGGGTGCTAGGCTCGGACGGGGATGAGCAGTTCTTC.

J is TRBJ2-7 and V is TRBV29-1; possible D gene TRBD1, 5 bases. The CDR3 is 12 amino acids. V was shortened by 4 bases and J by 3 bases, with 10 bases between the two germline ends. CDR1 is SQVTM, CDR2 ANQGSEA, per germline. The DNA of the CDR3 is TGCAGCGTTGTGCAACAGGACTACGAGCAGTACTTC. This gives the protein CSVVQQDYEQYF.

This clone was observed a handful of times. This CDR3 reads CASSENTEAFF. CDR3 DNA sequence: TGTGCCAGCAGCGAGAACACTGAAGCTTTCTTT. The chain couples TRBV28 to TRBJ1-1; no definite D call. This CDR3 comprises 11 residues. Germline V gene data show CDR1 as MDHEN and CDR2 as SYDVKM. V lost 6 bases and J lost 1, with 3 bases in between.

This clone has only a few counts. The DNA for the CDR3 is TGCGCCAGCAGCCAAGGGAGTACGGACCTTTCTGGGGCCAACGTCCTGACTTTC. Its translation is CASSQGSTDLSGANVLTF. The chain joins TRBV4-1 to TRBJ2-6; D gene ambiguous. Trimming took 1 base from V and 1 from J, leaving 14 bases between them. Germline assignment: CDR1 MGHRA and CDR2 YSYEKL. The CDR3 spans 18 residues.

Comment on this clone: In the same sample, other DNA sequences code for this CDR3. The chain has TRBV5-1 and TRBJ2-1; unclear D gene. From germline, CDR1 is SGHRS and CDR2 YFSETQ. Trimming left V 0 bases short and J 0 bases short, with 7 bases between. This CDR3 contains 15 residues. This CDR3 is CASSLDSVSYNEQFF. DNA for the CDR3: TGCGCCAGCAGCTTGGACAGCGTCTCCTACAATGAGCAGTTCTTC.

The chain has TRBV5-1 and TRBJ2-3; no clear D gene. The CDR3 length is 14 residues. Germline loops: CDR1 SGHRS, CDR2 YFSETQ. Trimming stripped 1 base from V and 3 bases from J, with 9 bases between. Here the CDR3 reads CASSLRDPTDTQYF. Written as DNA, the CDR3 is TGCGCCAGCAGCTTGAGAGACCCTACAGATACGCAGTATTTT.

As DNA, the CDR3 is TGTGCCAGCAGCGTAGGAGGGTTCGCGAACACCGGGGAGCTGTTTTTT. Its protein product is CASSVGGFANTGELFF. The chain employs TRBV9 and TRBJ2-2; D is perhaps TRBD2 (5 bases). Trimming left V 0 bases short and J 0 bases short, with 9 bases between. This CDR3 contains 16 residues. CDR1 is SGDLS and CDR2 is YYNGEE in the germline V gene.

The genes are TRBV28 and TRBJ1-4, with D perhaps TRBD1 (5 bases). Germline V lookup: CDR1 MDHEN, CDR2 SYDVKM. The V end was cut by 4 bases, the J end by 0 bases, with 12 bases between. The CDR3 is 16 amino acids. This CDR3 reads CASSSSWGTTNEKLFF. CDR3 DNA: TGTGCCAGCAGTTCCTCTTGGGGGACAACTAATGAAAAACTGTTTTTT.

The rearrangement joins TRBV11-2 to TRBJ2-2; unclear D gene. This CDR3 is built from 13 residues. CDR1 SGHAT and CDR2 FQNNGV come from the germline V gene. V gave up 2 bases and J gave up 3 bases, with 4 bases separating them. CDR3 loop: CASSLPDTGELFF. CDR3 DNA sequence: TGTGCCAGCAGCTTACCAGACACCGGGGAGCTGTTTTTT.

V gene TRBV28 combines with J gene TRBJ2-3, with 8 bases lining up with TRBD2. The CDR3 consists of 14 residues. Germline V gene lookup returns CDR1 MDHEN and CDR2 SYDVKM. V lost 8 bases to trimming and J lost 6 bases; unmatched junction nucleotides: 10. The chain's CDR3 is CASDQRGGADTQYF. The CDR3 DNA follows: TGTGCCAGCGACCAACGGGGGGGGGCGGATACGCAGTATTTT.

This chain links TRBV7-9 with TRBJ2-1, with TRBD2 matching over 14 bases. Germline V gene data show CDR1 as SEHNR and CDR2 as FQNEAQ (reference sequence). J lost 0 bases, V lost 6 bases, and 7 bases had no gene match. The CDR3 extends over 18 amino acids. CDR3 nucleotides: TGTGCCAGCAGACCTGGACTAGCGGGAGGAATCTCCTACAATGAGCAGTTCTTC. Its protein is CASRPGLAGGISYNEQFF.

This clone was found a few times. Here the CDR3 reads CASSYDPQEGYGYTF. CDR3 bases: TGTGCCAGCAGTTACGATCCCCAGGAGGGCTATGGCTACACCTTC. The chain has TRBV6-5 and TRBJ1-2; no clear D. The length of the CDR3 is 15 residues. The V end was cut by 2 bases, the J end by 4 bases, with 14 bases between. The V gene's germline CDR1 is MNHEY and CDR2 SVGAGI.

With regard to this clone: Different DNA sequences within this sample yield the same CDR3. The DNA for the CDR3 is TGTGCCAGCAGTCCTAGCTACGAGCAGTACTTC. It codes for CASSPSYEQYF. The chain carries TRBV2 and TRBJ2-7; D is unclear. CDR3 length: 11 residues. The V gene lost 5 bases and the J gene lost 3 bases, with 5 bases spanning the gap. Germline CDR1 SNHLY, CDR2 FYNNEI.

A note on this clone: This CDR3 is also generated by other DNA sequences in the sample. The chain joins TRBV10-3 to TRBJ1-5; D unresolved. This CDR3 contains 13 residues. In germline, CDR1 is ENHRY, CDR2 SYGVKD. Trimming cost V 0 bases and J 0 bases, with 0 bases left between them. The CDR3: CAISESSNQPQHF. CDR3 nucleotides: TGTGCCATCAGTGAGTCTAGCAATCAGCCCCAGCATTTT.

The CDR3 bases are TGTGCCAGCAGTTCAGTGGCGGATCAGCCCCAGCATTTT. Protein sequence: CASSSVADQPQHF. V gene TRBV6-6 combines with J gene TRBJ1-5, with D uncertain. Germline CDR1 reads MNHNY; CDR2 reads SVGAGI (reference sequence). V was pared by 4 bases and J by 5 bases, with 9 bases between. The CDR3 runs to 13 residues.

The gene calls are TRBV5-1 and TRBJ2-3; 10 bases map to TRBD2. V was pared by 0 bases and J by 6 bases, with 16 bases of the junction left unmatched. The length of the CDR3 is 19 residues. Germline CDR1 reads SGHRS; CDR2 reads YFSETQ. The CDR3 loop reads CASSLALVAGGRERDTQYF. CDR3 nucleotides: TGCGCCAGCAGCTTGGCCTTGGTAGCGGGAGGCCGGGAGCGGGATACGCAGTATTTT.

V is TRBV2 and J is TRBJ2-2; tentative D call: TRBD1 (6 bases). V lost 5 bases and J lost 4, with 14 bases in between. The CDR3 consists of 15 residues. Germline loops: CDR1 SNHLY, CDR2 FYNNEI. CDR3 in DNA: TGTGCCAGCAGTAAGGGGGACATCACCACCGGGGAGCTGTTTTTT. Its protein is CASSKGDITTGELFF.

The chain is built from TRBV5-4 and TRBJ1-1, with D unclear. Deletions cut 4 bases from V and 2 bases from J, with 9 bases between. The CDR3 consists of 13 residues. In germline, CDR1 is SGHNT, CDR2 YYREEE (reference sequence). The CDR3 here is CASSPKGNTEAFF. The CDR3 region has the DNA TGTGCCAGCAGCCCCAAAGGAAACACTGAAGCTTTCTTT.

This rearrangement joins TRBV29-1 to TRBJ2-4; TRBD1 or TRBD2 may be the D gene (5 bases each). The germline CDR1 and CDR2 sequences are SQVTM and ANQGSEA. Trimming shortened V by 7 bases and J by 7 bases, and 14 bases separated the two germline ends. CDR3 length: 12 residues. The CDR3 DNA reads TGCAGCGCCTTCTCCGGGGACAACATTCAGTACTTC. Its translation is CSAFSGDNIQYF.

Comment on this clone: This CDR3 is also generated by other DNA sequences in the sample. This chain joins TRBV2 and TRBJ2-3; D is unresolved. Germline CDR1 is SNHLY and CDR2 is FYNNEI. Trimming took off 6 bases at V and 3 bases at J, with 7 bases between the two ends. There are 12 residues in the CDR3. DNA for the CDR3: TGTGCCAGCAGCAGACCAACAGATACGCAGTATTTT. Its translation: CASSRPTDTQYF.

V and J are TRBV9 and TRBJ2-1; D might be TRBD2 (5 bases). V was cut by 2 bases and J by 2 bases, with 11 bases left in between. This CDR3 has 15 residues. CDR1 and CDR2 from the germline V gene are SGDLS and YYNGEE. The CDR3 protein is CASSVSGSPYNEQFF. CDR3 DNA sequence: TGTGCCAGCAGCGTTTCGGGAAGCCCCTACAATGAGCAGTTCTTC.